A single sample is the source of the 24 T cell receptor beta chains below, sequenced in a study of T cell responses to AZD1222 COVID-19 vaccine. Generated by immunoSEQ multiplex PCR, the TCRdb table keeps only in-frame clones and is missing some. This sample has 90,000 to 140,000 clones, with more than 75% found just once. Specimen: peripheral blood, collected on day 0 of AZD1222 vaccination. The receptor set was obtained from an adult in good health.

The chain joins TRBV2 to TRBJ1-6; D is uncertain. V gave up 3 bases and J gave up 10 bases, with 7 bases separating them. Germline assignment: CDR1 SNHLY and CDR2 FYNNEI. The CDR3 totals 12 residues. CDR3 loop: CASSDWGSPLHF. DNA for the CDR3: TGTGCCAGCAGTGATTGGGGATCACCCCTCCACTTT.

The chain has TRBV7-8 and TRBJ2-7; D remains ambiguous. CDR1 is SGHVS and CDR2 is FQNEAQ in the germline V gene. The CDR3 is 14 residues long. Trimming shortened V by 5 bases and J by 0 bases, and 11 bases separated the two germline ends. The CDR3 is CASSRDPASYEQYF. The CDR3 bases are TGTGCCAGCAGCCGCGATCCCGCCTCCTACGAGCAGTACTTC.

The V gene is TRBV27, the J gene TRBJ1-3; no clear D. This CDR3 has 14 residues. Deletions cut 2 bases from V and 1 base from J, with 6 bases between. CDR1 is MNHEY and CDR2 is SMNVEV in the germline V gene (reference sequence). The DNA of the CDR3 is TGTGCCAGCAGTTTAAGAGGGTCTGGAAACACCATATATTTT. As protein: CASSLRGSGNTIYF.

The chain carries TRBV11-3 and TRBJ2-5; perhaps TRBD2 as D (6 bases). Trimming left V 5 bases short and J 0 bases short, with 7 bases between. Per germline, CDR1 SGHNT and CDR2 YENEEA. This CDR3 region has 13 residues. In DNA, the CDR3 is TGTGCCAGCAGCGGGGACTACCAAGAGACCCAGTACTTC. This gives the protein CASSGDYQETQYF.

This chain uses TRBV2 with TRBJ1-5, with D hard to call. The CDR3 sequence is 14 residues long. Germline CDR1 SNHLY, CDR2 FYNNEI. Deletions cut 2 bases from V and 7 bases from J, with 12 bases between. CDR3 DNA: TGTGCCAGCAGTGAAACGGCGGAAGCACAGCCCCAGCATTTT. This encodes CASSETAEAQPQHF. Filled out from reference TRBV2 and TRBJ1-5, the complete variable domain reads EPEVTQTPSHQVTQMGQEVILRCVPISNHLYFYWYRQILGQKVEFLVSFYNNEISEKSEIFDDQFSVERPDGSNFTLKIRSTKLEDSAMYFCASSETAEAQPQHFGDGTRLSIL.

The V call is TRBV28, the J call TRBJ1-2; 11 bases map to TRBD1. The ends lost 4 bases at V and 6 bases at J; junction bases unmatched: 4. CDR1 and CDR2 (germline): MDHEN, SYDVKM. CDR3 length equals 14 residues. The CDR3 loop reads CASSSPGQGDGYTF. The CDR3 DNA reads TGTGCCAGCAGTTCACCGGGACAGGGGGATGGCTACACCTTC.

The chain joins TRBV10-1 to TRBJ2-1; 7 bases are a match to TRBD2. Trimming at V came to 3 bases and at J to 10 bases, leaving 9 bases not matched to a gene. CDR3 length equals 14 residues. Germline loops: CDR1 WNHNN, CDR2 SYGVQD (reference sequence). The CDR3 loop reads CASSDTLREAEQFF. The CDR3, as DNA: TGCGCCAGCAGTGATACCTTACGGGAGGCCGAGCAGTTCTTC.

The gene calls are TRBV10-1 and TRBJ1-4; maybe TRBD1 (6 bases). This CDR3 contains 15 residues. Per germline, CDR1 WNHNN and CDR2 SYGVQD (reference sequence). With 6 bases removed from V and 4 bases from J, the gap between germline ends came to 15 bases. The CDR3 is CASRQGSAHNEKLFF. CDR3 nucleotide sequence: TGCGCCAGCAGACAGGGATCCGCTCATAATGAAAAACTGTTTTTT.

This clone has just a few counts. The chain employs TRBV5-5 and TRBJ2-7; D perhaps matches TRBD2 (6 bases). CDR1 SGHKS and CDR2 YYEKEE come from the germline V gene (reference sequence). The CDR3 spans 18 residues. Trimming cost V 5 bases and J 0 bases, with 24 bases left between them. The CDR3 spells CASRRGRFSALSSYEQYF. CDR3 in DNA: TGTGCCAGCAGACGGGGGAGGTTCTCCGCGCTTAGCTCCTACGAGCAGTACTTC.

This chain joins TRBV2 and TRBJ2-1, with TRBD2 matching over 12 bases. Germline V CDR1 and CDR2: SNHLY, FYNNEI. V lost 6 bases, J lost 8 bases, and 8 bases stayed unmatched. The CDR3 is 15 amino acids. The CDR3 region is CASRPLAGGLDEQFF. In DNA, the CDR3 is TGTGCCAGCAGGCCTCTAGCGGGAGGGCTCGATGAGCAGTTCTTC.

V gene TRBV4-2 combines with J gene TRBJ2-7; no firm D call. Trimming removed 2 bases at V and 1 base at J, with 12 bases between. The CDR3 loop spans 15 amino acids. Per the germline V gene, CDR1 is LGHNA and CDR2 is YNFKEQ. CDR3 amino acids: CASSQSGSRSYEQYF. As DNA, the CDR3 is TGTGCCAGCAGCCAAAGTGGAAGCAGGTCCTACGAGCAGTACTTC.

CDR3 protein: CASSPLAGGYNEQFF. CDR3 bases: TGTGCCAGTAGCCCACTAGCGGGAGGGTACAATGAGCAGTTCTTC. The chain employs TRBV19 and TRBJ2-1; 13 bases are shared with TRBD2. With 6 bases clipped from V and 4 bases from J, the junction kept 3 bases outside the gene matches. Germline assignment: CDR1 LNHDA and CDR2 SQIVND (reference sequence). The CDR3 sequence is 15 residues long. The whole variable domain, filled in from reference TRBV19 and TRBJ2-1, reads DGGITQSPKYLFRKEGQNVTLSCEQNLNHDAMYWYRQDPGQGLRLIYYSQIVNDFQKGDIAEGYSVSREKKESFPLTVTSAQKNPTAFYLCASSPLAGGYNEQFFGPGTRLTVL.

The J gene is TRBJ2-7, the V gene TRBV6-1; tentatively, D is TRBD1 (5 bases). V was trimmed by 5 bases and J by 0 bases, leaving 8 bases between them. CDR1 MNHNS and CDR2 SASEGT come from the germline V gene. The CDR3 extends over 13 amino acids. The CDR3 sequence is CASSLDTSYEQYF. CDR3 DNA: TGTGCCAGCAGTTTGGACACCTCCTACGAGCAGTACTTC.

The chain recombines TRBV5-8 with TRBJ1-5, with 7 positions matching TRBD1. V shed 5 bases, J shed 7 bases, and the junction held 12 bases outside the gene matches. This CDR3 spans 15 amino acids. Germline assignment: CDR1 SGHTS and CDR2 YDEGEE. Here the CDR3 DNA reads TGTGCCAGCAGTCTTGGGACAGCCCCCGAACAGCCCCAGCATTTT. Encoded protein: CASSLGTAPEQPQHF.

This chain links TRBV5-4 with TRBJ2-5, with 7 bases aligning to TRBD2. The CDR3 extends over 14 amino acids. The trim removed 1 base at V and 2 bases at J, leaving 2 bases unmatched. Germline V gene sequence: CDR1 SGHNT, CDR2 YYREEE (reference sequence). DNA for the CDR3: TGTGCCAGCAGCTTGCCGGGGGGACAAGAGACCCAGTACTTC. This codes for CASSLPGGQETQYF.

This clone occurred a few times. The chain links TRBV7-2 to TRBJ2-7, with TRBD1 matching 8 bases. CDR3 length: 15 residues. Germline CDR1 SGHTA, CDR2 FQGNSA. V lost 1 base and J lost 6; bases outside the gene matches: 8. CDR3 loop: CASSLERTGRSEQYF. The CDR3 DNA sequence: TGTGCCAGCAGCTTAGAGAGGACAGGGAGATCCGAGCAGTACTTC. Variable domain in full (rest from reference TRBV7-2 and TRBJ2-7): GAGVSQSPSNKVTEKGKDVELRCDPISGHTALYWYRQSLGQGLEFLIYFQGNSAPDKSGLPSDRFSAERTGGSVSTLTIQRTQQEDSAVYLCASSLERTGRSEQYFGPGTRLTVT.

The rearrangement uses TRBV19 and TRBJ2-7; perhaps D is TRBD1 or TRBD2 (5 bases each). Trimming removed 6 bases at V and 7 bases at J, with 16 bases between. The CDR3 is 13 residues long. The germline V gene has CDR1 LNHDA and CDR2 SQIVND (reference sequence). CDR3 region: CASSPGTMWEQYF. In DNA form, the CDR3 reads TGTGCCAGTAGCCCCGGGACCATGTGGGAGCAGTACTTC.

The chain combines TRBV11-3 with TRBJ2-1, with D perhaps matching TRBD2 (6 bases). Trimming pared 7 bases from V and 7 bases from J, leaving 14 bases between. Germline V gene data show CDR1 as SGHNT and CDR2 as YENEEA. The CDR3 spans 13 residues. The CDR3 DNA reads TGTGCCAGCACCCCGACGGGGAGGAATGAGCAGTTCTTC. Encoded protein: CASTPTGRNEQFF.

V usage is TRBV18 and J usage is TRBJ1-2; no reliable D call. Germline V gives CDR1 KGHSH, CDR2 LQKENI. V lost 3 bases and J lost 4, with 9 bases in between. This CDR3 spans 13 amino acids. Here the CDR3 reads CASSPSGSYGYTF. In DNA form, the CDR3 reads TGTGCCAGCTCACCCTCGGGATCCTATGGCTACACCTTC.

This chain links TRBV12-3 or TRBV12-4 with TRBJ2-7; TRBD1 matches 9 bases. This CDR3 contains 13 residues. V trimming: 6 bases; J trimming: 7 bases; junction bases outside the gene matches: 7. This CDR3 is CASRWTGAGEQYF. In DNA, the CDR3 is TGTGCCAGCAGATGGACAGGGGCCGGGGAGCAGTACTTC.

This clone was seen once. V and J are TRBV10-3 and TRBJ1-2; no clear D. V lost 8 bases, J lost 2 bases, and 9 bases lay in between. This CDR3 is 12 amino acids long. In germline, CDR1 is ENHRY, CDR2 SYGVKD. This CDR3 is CAIGGQNYGYTF. CDR3 DNA: TGTGCCATCGGTGGGCAGAACTATGGCTACACCTTC.

The V and J genes are TRBV3-1 (or the pseudogene TRBV3-2) and TRBJ1-1, with TRBD1 matching 9 bases. The V gene end was trimmed by 1 base and the J gene end by 7 bases; junction bases not matched to a gene: 10. This CDR3 is 16 amino acids long. CDR1 LGHDT and CDR2 YNNKEL come from the germline V gene (reference sequence). The CDR3, as DNA: TGTGCCAGCAGCCAAGTGCCCGGGACAGGGAGGGATGAAGCTTTCTTT. Its translation is CASSQVPGTGRDEAFF.

The J gene is TRBJ2-5, the V gene TRBV5-6, with TRBD1 matching over 9 bases. Germline CDR1 and CDR2: SGHDT and YYEEEE. The CDR3 is 14 amino acids. V lost 3 bases and J lost 4; bases outside the gene matches: 4. The CDR3 coding sequence is TGTGCCAGCAGCTCGGGACAGGGTGGAGAGACCCAGTACTTC. Encoded protein: CASSSGQGGETQYF. The full variable domain, its missing parts supplied by reference TRBV5-6 and TRBJ2-5, is DAGVTQSPTHLIKTRGQQVTLRCSPKSGHDTVSWYQQALGQGPQFIFQYYEEEERQRGNFPDRFSGHQFPNYSSELNVNALLLGDSALYLCASSSGQGGETQYFGPGTRLLVL.

The rearrangement joins TRBV5-6 to TRBJ1-2, with a weak D call TRBD1 (6 bases). Germline V gene lookup returns CDR1 SGHDT and CDR2 YYEEEE. The length of the CDR3 is 14 residues. V was shortened by 3 bases and J by 6 bases, with 15 bases between the two germline ends. In DNA, the CDR3 is TGTGCCAGCAGCTCCGGCGGGGGGGCTGATGGCTACACCTTC. Translating it yields CASSSGGGADGYTF.